The 32 T cell receptor beta chains listed next were all sequenced from one sample in a study of cytomegalovirus exposure and HLA in healthy donors. The PCR employed 60 Vbeta primers together with 13 Jbeta primers. Assay used: immunoSEQ multiplex PCR; TCRdb lists only in-frame clones, some missing. The table records about 180,000 clones, approximately 79% of them present only once. Sequencing input: PBMCs. All receptors derive from a woman in her forties in good health and CMV-seronegative.

V gene TRBV19 combines with J gene TRBJ1-2; TRBD1 agrees at 8 bases. The V gene's germline CDR1 is LNHDA and CDR2 SQIVND (reference sequence). V gave up 5 bases and J gave up 6 bases; unmatched junction bases: 11. This CDR3 has 15 residues. The CDR3 region has the DNA TGTGCCAGTAGTCCCAGACAGGGGAGTATGCATGGCTACACCTTC. Amino acid sequence: CASSPRQGSMHGYTF.

V and J are TRBV4-1 and TRBJ1-4, with D perhaps TRBD1 (5 bases). CDR1 MGHRA and CDR2 YSYEKL come from the germline V gene. There are 13 residues in the CDR3. With 3 bases removed from V and 8 bases from J, the gap between germline ends came to 10 bases. CDR3 sequence: CASSHDGGEKLFF. CDR3 in DNA: TGCGCCAGCAGCCACGACGGGGGGGAAAAACTGTTTTTT.

The V gene is TRBV11-2, the J gene TRBJ1-1, with D unclear. CDR1 and CDR2 (germline): SGHAT, FQNNGV. The CDR3 extends over 12 amino acids. Trimming took off 5 bases at V and 10 bases at J, with 14 bases between the two ends. CDR3 DNA: TGTGCCAGCAGCCCAGGCGGGCTTGTAGCTTTCTTT. Its translation: CASSPGGLVAFF.

The V call is TRBV7-2, the J call TRBJ2-7; the D gene is possibly TRBD2 (6 bases). Germline CDR1 and CDR2: SGHTA and FQGNSA. The CDR3 is made up of 19 amino acids. Trimming cost V 4 bases and J 5 bases, with 30 bases left between them. CDR3 nucleotides: TGTGCCAGCAGCTCCCCCCCCCACGTCGGGGGAAAGTTTGCCCACGAGCAGTACTTC. It codes for CASSSPPHVGGKFAHEQYF.

The chain has TRBV5-1 and TRBJ2-7, with 7 bases identical to TRBD1. The J segment lost 5 bases and the V segment lost 1 base, leaving 6 bases of the junction unmatched. CDR1 SGHRS and CDR2 YFSETQ come from the germline V gene. The CDR3 has 14 residues. The CDR3 DNA reads TGCGCCAGCAGCTTGACAGGGGACGTACACGAGCAGTACTTC. Amino acid sequence: CASSLTGDVHEQYF.

Comments on this clone: Other nucleotide sequences in the sample specify the same CDR3. The rearrangement uses TRBV28 and TRBJ2-7; D might be TRBD1 (5 bases). The germline gives CDR1 MDHEN, CDR2 SYDVKM. V dropped 8 bases and J dropped 3 bases, with 17 bases sitting between them. This CDR3 region has 14 residues. CDR3 amino acids: CASSPPGLSYEQYF. The CDR3 DNA sequence: TGTGCCAGCTCTCCCCCAGGGCTAAGCTACGAGCAGTACTTC.

The chain uses TRBV10-3 and TRBJ1-6; D call uncertain. The V gene lost 1 base and the J gene lost 9 bases, with 4 bases spanning the gap. This CDR3 has 12 amino acids. Germline CDR1 and CDR2: ENHRY and SYGVKD. CDR3 region: CAISELLSPLHF. In nucleotides, the CDR3 is TGTGCCATCAGTGAGTTACTTTCACCCCTCCACTTT.

This clone has more than one count but fewer than ten. The DNA of the CDR3 is TGTGCCAGCAGTTACGGACAGGGGGCTGTCGGAAACACCATATATTTT. This codes for CASSYGQGAVGNTIYF. The chain combines TRBV6-6 with TRBJ1-3, with 11 bases fitting TRBD1. The V segment lost 2 bases and the J segment 4 bases; nucleotides outside the gene matches: 4. The germline gives CDR1 MNHNY, CDR2 SVGAGI (reference sequence). CDR3 length: 16 amino acids.

The genes are TRBV6-6 and TRBJ1-1; 8 bases are a match to TRBD1. Germline V gives CDR1 MNHNY, CDR2 SVGAGI (reference sequence). J was trimmed by 2 bases and V by 6 bases; bases with no gene match: 2. The CDR3 sequence is 13 residues long. The CDR3 DNA is TGTGCCAGCAGAGACAGGGGAAACACTGAAGCTTTCTTT. This gives the protein CASRDRGNTEAFF.

The gene calls are TRBV9 and TRBJ2-1; 8 bases agree with TRBD1. Germline-derived CDR1 and CDR2 are SGDLS and YYNGEE. CDR3 length: 15 amino acids. The V gene end was trimmed by 3 bases and the J gene end by 2 bases; junction bases not matched to a gene: 4. In DNA, the CDR3 is TGTGCCAGCAGCGCCACAGGGGGGACCTACAATGAGCAGTTCTTC. Protein product: CASSATGGTYNEQFF. Full variable domain (rest looked up from reference TRBV9 and TRBJ2-1): DSGVTQTPKHLITATGQRVTLRCSPRSGDLSVYWYQQSLDQGLQFLIQYYNGEERAKGNILERFSAQQFPDLHSELNLSSLELGDSALYFCASSATGGTYNEQFFGPGTRLTVL.

This chain joins TRBV30 and TRBJ2-7; 10 bases agree with TRBD2. The J segment lost 6 bases and the V segment lost 1 base, leaving 15 bases of the junction unmatched. The length of the CDR3 is 17 residues. Germline CDR1 and CDR2: GTSNPN and SVGIG (reference sequence). Here the CDR3 DNA reads TGTGCCTGGAGTGAAGCGGGGGGGCCCGGATGGGGTAGCGAGCAGTACTTC. Protein product: CAWSEAGGPGWGSEQYF.

This clone showed up just a few times. The rearrangement uses TRBV6-1 and TRBJ1-2; 8 bases are a match to TRBD1. Germline CDR1 MNHNS, CDR2 SASEGT. The CDR3 runs 14 residues. J lost 4 bases, V lost 6 bases, and 7 bases had no gene match. CDR3 amino acids: CASRLTGEGYGYTF. CDR3 nucleotides: TGTGCCAGCAGGTTGACAGGGGAGGGCTATGGCTACACCTTC.

The chain has TRBV11-2 and TRBJ1-1, with unresolved D. CDR3 size: 14 residues. The germline V gene encodes CDR1 SGHAT and CDR2 FQNNGV. The ends were cut back, 2 bases at V and 1 base at J, with 8 bases in the middle. The CDR3 sequence: CASSLSARNTEAFF. CDR3 in DNA: TGTGCCAGCAGCTTATCCGCCAGGAACACTGAAGCTTTCTTT.

This rearrangement joins TRBV29-1 to TRBJ1-1; D ambiguous. Trimming stripped 7 bases from V and 4 bases from J, with 7 bases between. This CDR3 comprises 10 residues. CDR1 and CDR2 from the germline V gene are SQVTM and ANQGSEA. The DNA for the CDR3 is TGCAGCGCCCGCGGCACTGAAGCTTTCTTT. Translating gives CSARGTEAFF.

The chain couples TRBV9 to TRBJ2-1, with 11 bases matching TRBD2. Germline V CDR1 and CDR2: SGDLS, YYNGEE. Trimming at V came to 2 bases and at J to 1 base, leaving 5 bases not matched to a gene. The CDR3 is made up of 17 amino acids. CDR3 loop: CASSVTSGSMSYNEQFF. The CDR3 nucleotides read TGTGCCAGCAGCGTTACTAGCGGGAGTATGTCCTACAATGAGCAGTTCTTC.

The chain joins TRBV9 to TRBJ2-3; possibly TRBD1 for D (6 bases). Per germline, CDR1 SGDLS and CDR2 YYNGEE. The CDR3 runs to 14 residues. Trimming left V 0 bases short and J 4 bases short, with 9 bases between. The CDR3 DNA reads as TGTGCCAGCAGCGTAGAGGGGACACCAGATACGCAGTATTTT. This translates into CASSVEGTPDTQYF.

CDR3 in amino acids: CASRMDRAGGYTF. CDR3 bases: TGTGCCAGCAGAATGGACAGGGCGGGTGGCTACACCTTC. The V and J genes are TRBV6-1 and TRBJ1-2; TRBD1 matches at 8 bases. CDR3 length: 13 amino acids. Germline values: CDR1 MNHNS, CDR2 SASEGT. Trimming took 6 bases from V and 7 from J; bases not matched to a gene: 7.

The V gene is TRBV27, the J gene TRBJ2-7; a weak D match, TRBD1 (5 bases). Germline assignment: CDR1 MNHEY and CDR2 SMNVEV (reference sequence). The V end lost 2 bases, the J end lost 6 bases, and 17 bases lay between the germline ends. The CDR3 length is 15 residues. Here the CDR3 DNA reads TGTGCCAGCAGTTTAAACCCGACAGCTTACTGCGAGCAGTACTTC. Translated, it gives CASSLNPTAYCEQYF.

This clone appeared once. The V and J genes are TRBV6-1 and TRBJ2-5; possible D gene TRBD2, 5 bases. V lost 0 bases and J 9 bases, leaving 14 bases between the germline ends. Germline-derived CDR1 and CDR2 are MNHNS and SASEGT. This CDR3 region has 14 residues. For the CDR3, the DNA is TGTGCCAGCAGTGAAGCGACGGGTCCGAGGGCCCAGTACTTC. This codes for CASSEATGPRAQYF.

V usage is TRBV11-3 and J usage is TRBJ2-7; D possibly corresponds to TRBD2 (6 bases). The CDR3 length is 16 residues. V lost 5 bases to trimming and J lost 2 bases, with 19 bases between them. Germline lookup yields CDR1 SGHNT and CDR2 YENEEA. CDR3: CASSPESGVVTYEQYF. CDR3 bases: TGTGCCAGCAGCCCCGAATCGGGAGTGGTGACCTACGAGCAGTACTTC.

V is TRBV7-8 and J is TRBJ1-5; 7 bases align to TRBD1. CDR3 length: 15 residues. Germline trimming cut 3 bases from V and 6 bases from J; bases unmatched to any gene: 8. The germline CDR1 and CDR2 sequences are SGHVS and FQNEAQ. CDR3 coding DNA: TGTGCCAGCAGCTTGGTCGGGACAGTGCCTCAGCCCCAGCATTTT. Its protein product is CASSLVGTVPQPQHF.

The chain carries TRBV27 and TRBJ2-1, with 10 positions matching TRBD2. Germline V lookup: CDR1 MNHEY, CDR2 SMNVEV (reference sequence). The ends lost 4 bases at V and 5 bases at J; junction bases unmatched: 5. The CDR3 contains 15 residues. In DNA form, the CDR3 reads TGTGCCAGCAGTTCGCTAGCGGGAGTCAACAATGAGCAGTTCTTC. The encoded protein is CASSSLAGVNNEQFF.

This rearrangement joins TRBV6-1 to TRBJ1-3; D unresolved. Germline V gives CDR1 MNHNS, CDR2 SASEGT. The CDR3 loop spans 13 amino acids. Deletions cut 4 bases from V and 4 bases from J, with 8 bases between. The chain's CDR3 is CASSAYRGNTIYF. CDR3 DNA: TGTGCCAGCAGTGCATACAGAGGAAACACCATATATTTT.

This chain joins TRBV5-8 and TRBJ2-1; D remains unclear. This CDR3 region has 14 residues. Germline CDR1 SGHTS, CDR2 YDEGEE. Trimming cost V 4 bases and J 7 bases, with 15 bases left between them. This chain's CDR3 is CASSQVNSRNEQFF. CDR3 sequence (DNA): TGTGCCAGCAGCCAGGTGAACTCCAGGAATGAGCAGTTCTTC.

The rearrangement uses TRBV28 and TRBJ1-1; D possibly corresponds to TRBD1 (6 bases). Germline CDR1 is MDHEN and CDR2 is SYDVKM. The CDR3 consists of 13 residues. Trimming cost V 7 bases and J 0 bases, with 9 bases left between them. Written as DNA, the CDR3 is TGTGCCAGCACGAAGGGGGTGAACACTGAAGCTTTCTTT. It encodes CASTKGVNTEAFF.

The chain combines TRBV7-9 with TRBJ1-2; D gene unclear. Germline lookup yields CDR1 SEHNR and CDR2 FQNEAQ (reference sequence). V was pared by 5 bases and J by 3 bases, with 7 bases between. This CDR3 is 12 amino acids long. The CDR3 here is CASSVADYGYTF. CDR3 bases: TGTGCCAGCAGCGTCGCGGACTATGGCTACACCTTC.

The table lists this clone with a few counts. The chain joins TRBV28 to TRBJ2-2, with TRBD2 matching over 8 bases. CDR3 length: 13 residues. Germline CDR1 is MDHEN and CDR2 is SYDVKM. The V gene end was trimmed by 3 bases and the J gene end by 8 bases; junction bases not matched to a gene: 2. Written as DNA, the CDR3 is TGTGCCAGCAGTTTCGGGACTAGGGGGGAGCTGTTTTTT. Amino acid sequence: CASSFGTRGELFF.

The chain joins TRBV5-4 to TRBJ2-4; TRBD2 might be the D (5 bases). Germline CDR1 reads SGHNT; CDR2 reads YYREEE (reference sequence). Trimming pared 1 base from V and 0 bases from J, leaving 14 bases between. This CDR3 is 17 amino acids long. The CDR3 region has the DNA TGTGCCAGCAGCTTGCAACGGGGTGGTTTAGCCAAAAACATTCAGTACTTC. Translating gives CASSLQRGGLAKNIQYF.

This chain links TRBV15 with TRBJ1-5, with 9 bases identical to TRBD1. The ends lost 3 bases at V and 1 base at J; junction bases unmatched: 1. The V gene's germline CDR1 is LNHNV and CDR2 YYDKDF (reference sequence). The CDR3 loop spans 15 amino acids. The CDR3 region is CATSRDRGSNQPQHF. In DNA form, the CDR3 reads TGTGCCACCAGCAGGGACAGGGGAAGCAATCAGCCCCAGCATTTT. The variable domain in full, with the rest retrieved from reference TRBV15 and TRBJ1-5, is DAMVIQNPRYQVTQFGKPVTLSCSQTLNHNVMYWYQQKSSQAPKLLFHYYDKDFNNEADTPDNFQSRRPNTSFCFLDIRSPGLGDTAMYLCATSRDRGSNQPQHFGDGTRLSIL.

The rearrangement joins TRBV5-1 to TRBJ1-1; the D gene is possibly TRBD1 (5 bases). The CDR3 consists of 15 residues. V was cut by 4 bases and J by 1 base, with 14 bases left in between. Germline CDR1 SGHRS, CDR2 YFSETQ. In DNA, the CDR3 is TGCGCCAGCAGCAAGAGTCAGGGTACGAACACTGAAGCTTTCTTT. The encoded protein is CASSKSQGTNTEAFF.

This clone has just a few counts. CDR3 region: CASSFRQGGTDTQYF. CDR3 coding DNA: TGTGCCAGCAGTTTCAGGCAGGGCGGCACAGATACGCAGTATTTT. The chain carries TRBV2 and TRBJ2-3; maybe TRBD1 (5 bases). CDR1 SNHLY and CDR2 FYNNEI come from the germline V gene. CDR3 length: 15 residues. Trimming removed 5 bases from V and 1 base from J, with 13 bases in between. Variable domain in full (rest from reference TRBV2 and TRBJ2-3): EPEVTQTPSHQVTQMGQEVILRCVPISNHLYFYWYRQILGQKVEFLVSFYNNEISEKSEIFDDQFSVERPDGSNFTLKIRSTKLEDSAMYFCASSFRQGGTDTQYFGPGTRLTVL.

The V and J genes are TRBV25-1 and TRBJ2-2; D perhaps matches TRBD1 (6 bases). V lost 7 bases and J 9 bases, leaving 18 bases between the germline ends. The CDR3 loop spans 14 amino acids. Germline V gene sequence: CDR1 MGHDK, CDR2 SYGVNS. The CDR3 sequence is CASTQGGRGRELFF. For the CDR3, the DNA is TGTGCCAGCACCCAAGGTGGCAGGGGTAGGGAGCTGTTTTTT.